This T cell receptor beta chain was recorded in a study of blood T cell repertoires in COVID-19. Sequencing used immunoSEQ multiplex PCR; TCRdb keeps in-frame clones, though not all of them. The sample lists about 230,000 clones, 80% to 90% seen once, with under 14% in the top ten. The CDR3 is 16 amino acids. Germline V gene lookup returns CDR1 SEHNR and CDR2 FQNEAQ (reference sequence). V dropped 5 bases and J dropped 6; count of bases not matched to a gene: 8. This chain connects TRBV7-9 to TRBJ1-4; 11 positions match TRBD1. This clonotype originated in a man aged 45 to 65 with COVID-19, enrolled during active disease. Sequenced material: peripheral blood. In DNA form, the CDR3 reads TGTGCCAGCAGCGAGGGACAGGGGGTACGTTATGAAAAACTGTTTTTT. Translating gives CASSEGQGVRYEKLFF.